The 31 T cell receptor beta chains given below trace back to one sample, sequenced in a study of early T cells in non-severe SARS-CoV-2 infection. One entry per CDR3 protein, called by TCRdb with MiXCR from the 5' RACE reads. Here the sample spans about 50,000 distinct CDR3 sequences, 10% to 13% being singletons. The material sequenced was whole blood. The receptors here all came from an adult who was a healthcare worker with PCR-confirmed SARS-CoV-2 infection or an uninfected control (not recorded which).

The rearrangement joins TRBV20-1 to TRBJ2-7, with D uncertain. The germline CDR1 and CDR2 sequences are DFQATT and SNEGSKA (reference sequence). The CDR3 covers 12 residues. V was shortened by 4 bases and J by 2 bases, with 9 bases between the two germline ends. CDR3: CSATDRAYEQYF. CDR3 DNA sequence: TGCAGTGCTACGGACCGAGCCTACGAGCAGTACTTC.

This clonotype occurred many times. CDR3 residues: CASSLVGQGNSPLHF. The CDR3 nucleotides read TGTGCCAGCAGCTTAGTGGGACAGGGTAATTCACCCCTCCACTTT. The chain recombines TRBV7-2 with TRBJ1-6; 9 positions agree with TRBD1. The ends lost 1 base at V and 6 bases at J; junction bases unmatched: 1. The CDR3 is made up of 15 amino acids. Germline V gives CDR1 SGHTA, CDR2 FQGNSA.

J is TRBJ2-3 and V is TRBV9, with TRBD2 identical over 7 bases. This CDR3 comprises 14 residues. Germline V gives CDR1 SGDLS, CDR2 YYNGEE. J was trimmed by 6 bases and V by 0 bases; bases with no gene match: 4. CDR3: CASSVAGGDDTQYF. Here the CDR3 DNA reads TGTGCCAGCAGCGTAGCGGGAGGAGACGATACGCAGTATTTT.

A few counts support this clonotype. J is TRBJ2-7 and V is TRBV6-6; perhaps TRBD2 as D (5 bases). The CDR3 covers 12 residues. V lost 2 bases to trimming and J lost 12 bases, with 14 bases between them. Germline V gene data show CDR1 as MNHNY and CDR2 as SVGAGI (reference sequence). For the CDR3, the DNA is TGTGCCAGCAGTTACGGGAGAGACTACCCGTACTTC. Residues: CASSYGRDYPYF.

At least ten counts were recorded for this clonotype. V gene TRBV18 combines with J gene TRBJ2-7, with 8 positions matching TRBD1. Per the germline V gene, CDR1 is KGHSH and CDR2 is LQKENI. V lost 6 bases to trimming and J lost 5 bases; unmatched junction nucleotides: 15. This CDR3 spans 16 amino acids. The CDR3 DNA reads TGTGCCAGCTCTCCTACTCCGGGACAGGTAGGCGACGAGCAGTACTTC. Amino acid sequence: CASSPTPGQVGDEQYF.

This chain joins TRBV20-1 and TRBJ2-5; D possibly matches TRBD1 or TRBD2 (7 bases each). CDR1 is DFQATT, CDR2 SNEGSKA, per germline (reference sequence). This CDR3 is built from 14 residues. V lost 0 bases, J lost 4 bases, and 12 bases lay in between. The CDR3 DNA reads as TGCAGTGCTAGAGATCCCAGGGGGGGAGAGACCCAGTACTTC. As protein: CSARDPRGGETQYF.

This clonotype has ten or more counts. The V and J genes are TRBV11-2 and TRBJ2-7, with TRBD1 matching 8 bases. CDR3 length: 14 residues. V shed 6 bases, J shed 7 bases, and the junction held 11 bases outside the gene matches. Germline lookup yields CDR1 SGHAT and CDR2 FQNNGV. CDR3: CASSPDRGAREQYF. CDR3 in DNA: TGTGCCAGCAGTCCCGACAGGGGCGCAAGGGAGCAGTACTTC. The whole variable domain, filled in from reference TRBV11-2 and TRBJ2-7, reads EAGVAQSPRYKIIEKRQSVAFWCNPISGHATLYWYQQILGQGPKLLIQFQNNGVVDDSQLPKDRFSAERLKGVDSTLKIQPAKLEDSAVYLCASSPDRGAREQYFGPGTRLTVT.

By sample fraction, this clonotype is medium-sized. V gene TRBV5-1 combines with J gene TRBJ2-5; TRBD1 matches at 8 bases. After removal of 4 bases from V and 5 bases from J, the junction contained 7 bases not matched to a gene. Germline V gene lookup returns CDR1 SGHRS and CDR2 YFSETQ. The CDR3 consists of 14 residues. CDR3: CASSTWTGTETQYF. The CDR3 nucleotides are TGCGCCAGCAGCACCTGGACAGGGACCGAGACCCAGTACTTC.

The genes are TRBV7-2 and TRBJ1-1; D perhaps matches TRBD1 (5 bases). V lost 3 bases, J lost 7 bases, and 9 bases lay in between. The CDR3 loop spans 12 amino acids. Germline CDR1 reads SGHTA; CDR2 reads FQGNSA. This CDR3 is CASSFQGYEAFF. CDR3 nucleotides: TGTGCCAGCAGCTTTCAGGGATATGAAGCTTTCTTT.

This clonotype has a handful of counts. The J gene is TRBJ2-7, the V gene TRBV20-1; D unresolved. Germline loops: CDR1 DFQATT, CDR2 SNEGSKA (reference sequence). The ends were cut back, 4 bases at V and 0 bases at J, with 7 bases in the middle. The CDR3 sequence is 12 residues long. The CDR3, as DNA: TGCAGTGCTACCTTAAGCTCCTACGAGCAGTACTTC. Encoded protein: CSATLSSYEQYF.

The DNA for the CDR3 is TGTGCCAGCAGCCGCGAGGGGGAGCGAAACATTCAGTACTTC. Translating it yields CASSREGERNIQYF. V gene TRBV5-4 combines with J gene TRBJ2-4; D might be TRBD1 (6 bases). The CDR3 loop spans 14 amino acids. The V end lost 4 bases, the J end lost 6 bases, and 14 bases lay between the germline ends. Germline values: CDR1 SGHNT, CDR2 YYREEE (reference sequence).

The rearrangement links TRBV5-1 to TRBJ2-7; 7 nucleotides agree with TRBD1. J lost 3 bases, V lost 4 bases, and 7 bases had no gene match. Looked up from germline, CDR1 is SGHRS and CDR2 is YFSETQ. This CDR3 comprises 14 residues. The DNA for the CDR3 is TGCGCCAGCAGCCCAGGGACAGCCGACTACGAGCAGTACTTC. Amino acids: CASSPGTADYEQYF.

J is TRBJ2-1 and V is TRBV11-3; D unresolved. Germline V gives CDR1 SGHNT, CDR2 YENEEA. This CDR3 contains 15 residues. Trimming shortened V by 5 bases and J by 1 base, and 12 bases separated the two germline ends. In DNA form, the CDR3 reads TGTGCCAGCAGCCCCTCTTCGGTTTCCTACAATGAGCAGTTCTTC. It encodes CASSPSSVSYNEQFF.

This clonotype appeared a few times. The chain combines TRBV6-2 or TRBV6-3 with TRBJ2-7; 8 nucleotides agree with TRBD2. This CDR3 is 15 amino acids long. With V trimmed by 6 bases and J by 2 bases, 9 bases remained unmatched. The germline V gene encodes CDR1 MNHEY and CDR2 SVGEGT. CDR3 protein: CASRPAKAGAYEQYF. The CDR3 coding sequence is TGTGCCAGCAGACCCGCTAAAGCGGGAGCCTACGAGCAGTACTTC.

This clonotype was observed many times. The chain uses TRBV6-2 or TRBV6-3 and TRBJ2-5; 7 nucleotides match TRBD1. This CDR3 contains 14 residues. J was trimmed by 2 bases and V by 4 bases; bases with no gene match: 4. The germline CDR1 and CDR2 sequences are MNHEY and SVGEGT. Here the CDR3 DNA reads TGTGCCAGCAGTTCCGGGACAGCGCAAGAGACCCAGTACTTC. Translated: CASSSGTAQETQYF.

This clonotype was found many times. The chain carries TRBV10-3 and TRBJ2-3; 7 positions agree with TRBD1. CDR1 is ENHRY and CDR2 is SYGVKD in the germline V gene. Trimming cost V 8 bases and J 0 bases; bases outside gene matches: 5. The CDR3 spans 14 residues. Written as DNA, the CDR3 is TGTGCCATCGACAGGGCCCCTAGCACAGATACGCAGTATTTT. Amino acid sequence: CAIDRAPSTDTQYF.

This clonotype appeared a few times. The rearrangement uses TRBV4-2 and TRBJ2-1; D not certain. Germline V gene lookup returns CDR1 LGHNA and CDR2 YNFKEQ. V lost 3 bases and J 2 bases, leaving 11 bases between the germline ends. The CDR3 length is 15 residues. The CDR3 region is CASSQTNLAYNEQFF. CDR3 in DNA: TGTGCCAGCAGCCAGACGAACCTTGCCTACAATGAGCAGTTCTTC.

This sequence joins TRBV2 and TRBJ2-1; no clear D gene. Looked up from germline, CDR1 is SNHLY and CDR2 is FYNNEI. CDR3 length equals 10 residues. Trimming removed 3 bases at V and 10 bases at J, with 4 bases between. In nucleotides, the CDR3 is TGTGCCAGCAGTGACAGGGAGCAGTTCTTC. Translated: CASSDREQFF.

The CDR3 coding sequence is TGTGCCAGCAGCCCGTCGTGGACTAGCGGGAGGTCCCTCTATTTT. As protein: CASSPSWTSGRSLYF. J is TRBJ2-3 and V is TRBV7-2; TRBD2 matches 14 bases. The CDR3 runs to 15 residues. With V trimmed by 5 bases and J by 15 bases, 13 bases remained unmatched. Germline CDR1 is SGHTA and CDR2 is FQGNSA.

This clonotype was picked up a small number of times. V and J are TRBV9 and TRBJ2-5, with 10 bases matching TRBD1. The CDR3 is 15 amino acids. Germline CDR1 reads SGDLS; CDR2 reads YYNGEE. The V and J ends lost 0 bases and 4 bases, in that order; junction bases with no gene match: 3. Here the CDR3 reads CASSVEGQGPETQYF. The CDR3 DNA reads as TGTGCCAGCAGCGTAGAGGGACAGGGGCCAGAGACCCAGTACTTC. Drawing the rest from reference TRBV9 and TRBJ2-5, the complete variable domain is DSGVTQTPKHLITATGQRVTLRCSPRSGDLSVYWYQQSLDQGLQFLIQYYNGEERAKGNILERFSAQQFPDLHSELNLSSLELGDSALYFCASSVEGQGPETQYFGPGTRLLVL.

This clonotype showed up just a few times. This chain uses TRBV7-3 with TRBJ2-2, with a weak D call TRBD2 (6 bases). The CDR3 runs 16 residues. Germline CDR1 reads SGHTA; CDR2 reads FQGTGA. V shed 3 bases and J shed 3 bases, with 14 bases lying between them. The CDR3 coding sequence is TGTGCCAGCAGCTTTAACGGAGGGATGCACACCGGGGAGCTGTTTTTT. It translates to CASSFNGGMHTGELFF.

This clonotype was detected only a few times. The chain recombines TRBV6-1 with TRBJ2-1; no reliable D call. Per germline, CDR1 MNHNS and CDR2 SASEGT. V was trimmed by 4 bases and J by 3 bases, leaving 10 bases between them. The CDR3 spans 14 residues. CDR3 sequence (DNA): TGTGCCAGCAGTGCAAACTCGGTCTACAATGAGCAGTTCTTC. It specifies CASSANSVYNEQFF.

This chain uses TRBV16 with TRBJ1-2, with TRBD1 identical over 8 bases. With 1 base clipped from V and 8 bases from J, the junction kept 3 bases outside the gene matches. The CDR3 spans 13 residues. Per the germline V gene, CDR1 is KGHSY and CDR2 is FQNENV. CDR3 loop: CASSQYGQGGYTF. The CDR3 coding sequence is TGTGCCAGCAGCCAATACGGACAGGGAGGCTACACCTTC.

This clonotype was seen repeatedly, ten times or more. The genes are TRBV29-1 and TRBJ2-7; D possibly matches TRBD1 or TRBD2 (5 bases each). CDR1 is SQVTM, CDR2 ANQGSEA, per germline. The ends were cut back, 6 bases at V and 2 bases at J, with 14 bases in the middle. The CDR3 totals 13 residues. CDR3 region: CSVGDRATYEQYF. The CDR3 DNA is TGCAGCGTAGGGGACCGTGCGACCTACGAGCAGTACTTC.

The genes are TRBV27 and TRBJ2-2; 7 bases match TRBD1. Germline values: CDR1 MNHEY, CDR2 SMNVEV (reference sequence). CDR3 length equals 15 residues. V gave up 5 bases and J gave up 0 bases; unmatched junction bases: 3. The CDR3 nucleotides read TGTGCCAGCAGTACCGGGACAGCGAACACCGGGGAGCTGTTTTTT. This translates into CASSTGTANTGELFF.

This clonotype showed up many times. V usage is TRBV7-6 and J usage is TRBJ2-7; 8 bases agree with TRBD2. There are 14 residues in the CDR3. With 1 base clipped from V and 2 bases from J, the junction kept 1 base outside the gene matches. Germline V gene data show CDR1 as SGHVS and CDR2 as FNYEAQ. The CDR3: CASSLELAAYEQYF. CDR3 DNA sequence: TGTGCCAGCAGCTTAGAACTAGCGGCCTACGAGCAGTACTTC. The full variable domain, its missing parts supplied by reference TRBV7-6 and TRBJ2-7, is GAGVSQSPRYKVTKRGQDVALRCDPISGHVSLYWYRQALGQGPEFLTYFNYEAQQDKSGLPNDRFSAERPEGSISTLTIQRTEQRDSAMYRCASSLELAAYEQYFGPGTRLTVT.

Worth noting for this clonotype: With a much larger clone just one base away, this may be a read error. The rearrangement links TRBV11-2 to TRBJ2-1; TRBD2 matches 9 bases. The CDR3 extends over 17 amino acids. V trimming: 3 bases; J trimming: 8 bases; junction bases outside the gene matches: 14. Germline V gives CDR1 SGHAT, CDR2 FQNNGV. The CDR3, as DNA: TGTGCCAGCAGCTTTGGGGGGGAGAGGGGACTAGCCGATGAGCAGTTCTTC. It yields the protein CASSFGGERGLADEQFF.

To note about this clonotype: The junction and the germline gene differ at one end; a read error may be behind it. The chain recombines TRBV6-5 with TRBJ1-1; D possibly corresponds to TRBD1 (6 bases). CDR1 and CDR2 from the germline V gene are MNHEY and SVGAGI. The CDR3 extends over 13 amino acids. CDR3 amino acids: CDSSYPGTTEAFF. The DNA for the CDR3 is TGTGACAGCAGTTACCCTGGGACAACTGAAGCTTTCTTT.

This clonotype was seen repeatedly, ten times or more. V gene TRBV14 combines with J gene TRBJ2-3, with TRBD1 identical over 9 bases. The CDR3 runs to 15 residues. Germline CDR1 reads SGHDN; CDR2 reads FVKESK. With V trimmed by 5 bases and J by 2 bases, 5 bases remained unmatched. CDR3 in amino acids: CASSWDRDNTDTQYF. CDR3 bases: TGTGCCAGCAGCTGGGACAGGGATAACACAGATACGCAGTATTTT.

The V gene is TRBV20-1, the J gene TRBJ2-2; D possibly corresponds to TRBD1 (7 bases). The length of the CDR3 is 15 residues. Trimming left V 3 bases short and J 2 bases short, with 13 bases between. Germline CDR1 is DFQATT and CDR2 is SNEGSKA (reference sequence). CDR3 region: CSARGGQKNTGELFF. CDR3 nucleotide sequence: TGCAGTGCTAGGGGGGGACAGAAAAACACCGGGGAGCTGTTTTTT.

The chain is built from TRBV7-3 and TRBJ2-3, with 11 bases fitting TRBD2. This CDR3 contains 15 residues. V shed 5 bases, J shed 6 bases, and the junction held 7 bases outside the gene matches. Germline CDR1 is SGHTA and CDR2 is FQGTGA. The CDR3 sequence: CASSELAGVGDTQYF. The CDR3 DNA follows: TGTGCCAGCAGCGAACTAGCGGGAGTAGGCGATACGCAGTATTTT.